This record concerns one T cell receptor (beta chain) sequence. Its antigen remains unidentified. Sequencing used immunoSEQ multiplex PCR; TCRdb keeps in-frame clones, though not all of them. The table has 200,000 or so clones, about 93% seen once. This record belongs to a study of cytomegalovirus exposure and HLA in healthy donors. Whole-study results and caveats: The classifier reportedly diagnosed cytomegalovirus status with high specificity and sensitivity. Generally TCR sequences proved uncommon, though certain public TCRs appeared in numerous donors. Some 150 TCR beta chains were listed as cytomegalovirus-associated. First-cohort TCR clusters tended to co-occur in the roughly 120 validation repertoires, a later analysis found.

Germline CDR1 reads SGHVS; CDR2 reads FQNEAQ. V gave up 5 bases and J gave up 6 bases, with 26 bases separating them. The length of the CDR3 is 18 residues. This TCR came from a woman younger than 35 in good health and CMV-seronegative. The sequencing sample was made of PBMCs. This sequence joins TRBV7-8 and TRBJ2-1, with D possibly being TRBD2 (5 bases). The CDR3 loop is CASSRPPTTAALLNEQFF. CDR3 bases: TGTGCCAGCAGCCGACCGCCGACTACGGCGGCGCTTCTCAATGAGCAGTTCTTC.